These T cell receptor beta chains were read from a single sample in a study of CD8 T cells in ankylosing spondylitis. TCRdb passed the 5' RACE reads through MiXCR, listing each CDR3 protein once. The data show around 890,000 distinct CDR3 sequences, about 11% seen once. The source material was blood, either unsorted or a sorted T cell fraction (not recorded which). These receptor sequences come from a male donor with ankylosing spondylitis. CDR3s include the opening cysteine and the closing phenylalanine or tryptophan. Each record gives: clone size, V gene, J gene, D gene, CDR3 DNA, CDR3 protein. The D gene is left open where the match is weak. Some rows mark clone size as missing; the rest say once, few, many or name a class of expanded clone.

many,TRBV7-2,TRBJ2-3,-,TGTGCCAGCTACGGCGGCACAGATACGCAGTATTTT,CASYGGTDTQYF
many,TRBV20-1,TRBJ2-7,-,TGCAGTGCTAGAGATGGGAGCGGGCCCTCCTACGAGCAGTACTTC,CSARDGSGPSYEQYF
many,TRBV9,TRBJ1-1,-,TGTGCCAGCAGCGTAGGACCGAACACTGAAGCTTTCTTT,CASSVGPNTEAFF
-,TRBV7-9,TRBJ2-1,TRBD2,TGTGCCAGCAGCCCAGGGGCGGGGGGCGAGCAGTTCTTC,CASSPGAGGEQFF
-,TRBV7-3,TRBJ2-5,-,TGTGCCAGCAGCCCCGGGGCCGTGAGAGAGACCCAGTACTTC,CASSPGAVRETQYF
few,TRBV15,TRBJ1-1,-,TGTGCCACCAGCAGCAGGGGCGGGGCTTTCTTT,CATSSRGGAFF
few,TRBV7-2,TRBJ2-1,-,TGTGCCAGCGGAAATTACAATGAGCAGTTCTTC,CASGNYNEQFF
few,TRBV3-1,TRBJ1-1,-,TGTGCCAGCAGCCAGAAAATGGGTGAAGCTTTCTTT,CASSQKMGEAFF
few,TRBV5-1,TRBJ1-1,-,TGCGCCAGCAGCTTGCAGAGAGTGGGACAACGGGGAGGAGCTTTCTTT,CASSLQRVGQRGGAFF
-,TRBV5-1,TRBJ1-1,TRBD1,TGCGCCAGCAGCTTGGGGACAGGGGTCTATGTGAGTGAAGCTTTCTTT,CASSLGTGVYVSEAFF
few,TRBV5-1,TRBJ2-7,TRBD1,TGCGCCAGCAGGAACGGACAGGGGCCCTACGAGCAGTACTTC,CASRNGQGPYEQYF
few,TRBV7-2,TRBJ1-1,TRBD1,TGTGCCAGCAGCTTAGTTGGACAGGGCTCTGAAGCTTTCTTT,CASSLVGQGSEAFF
-,TRBV7-9,TRBJ1-6,TRBD1,TGTGCCAGCAGCTTAGGGCTGACAGGGGGATTGGATTCACCCCTCCACTTT,CASSLGLTGGLDSPLHF
few,TRBV25-1,TRBJ2-2,TRBD1,TGTGCCAGCAGGGACGACAGGGGGAACACCGGGGAGCTGTTTTTT,CASRDDRGNTGELFF
-,TRBV18,TRBJ2-1,TRBD1,TGTGCCAGCTCACCACCGACCGGGACAGCCAACAATGAGCAGTTCTTC,CASSPPTGTANNEQFF
many,TRBV6-1,TRBJ2-7,TRBD2,TGTGCCAGCAGTGCTAGTAAGGGACTAGCGACCAATGAGGAGTACTTC,CASSASKGLATNEEYF
-,TRBV20-1,TRBJ2-1,-,TGCAGTGCTAGAGTACCACCAAACCCATATGAGCAGTTCTTC,CSARVPPNPYEQFF
few,TRBV29-1,TRBJ1-5,-,TGCAGCGTAAGGACGTCGGAGAGCAATCAGCCCCAGCATTTT,CSVRTSESNQPQHF
-,TRBV28,TRBJ2-1,TRBD1,TGTGCCAGTGCCGGGACAGGGGTACCTAATGAGCAGTTCTTC,CASAGTGVPNEQFF
-,TRBV12-3/TRBV12-4,TRBJ2-4,-,TGTGCCAGCAGTGATTATAGAAGAGCCAAAAACATTCAGTACTTC,CASSDYRRAKNIQYF
-,TRBV7-2,TRBJ2-7,TRBD2,TGTGCCAGCAGCATCGATACTAGCGGGAAAGGGTACGAGCAGTACTTC,CASSIDTSGKGYEQYF
few,TRBV7-2,TRBJ1-1,-,TGTGCCAGCAGCTTTGTCGGACATCGATTAGAAGCTTTCTTT,CASSFVGHRLEAFF